This T cell receptor (beta chain) stems from a study of spatial heterogeneity in lung cancer. Across the whole study: A total of roughly 72 untreated early-stage non-small cell lung cancer patients served as donors.

V shed 6 bases and J shed 0 bases, with 12 bases lying between them. This CDR3 comprises 15 residues. Germline values: CDR1 MNHNY, CDR2 SVGAGI (reference sequence). Every molecule of TCR cDNA had its own unique molecular identifier. TCRdb analysed the 5' RACE reads with MiXCR anew, one entry per CDR3 protein. The table shows under 150,000 distinct CDR3 sequences, with 10% to 12% occurring only once. Time point defined: blood at routine non-recurrence follow-up after resection. This material consisted of PBMCs, taken at follow-up. This clonotype was sampled from a female donor with early-stage non-small cell lung cancer. J is TRBJ1-5 and V is TRBV6-6; D is unresolved. The DNA for the CDR3 is TGTGCCAGCAGCAAAGGACGGAATAGCAATCAGCCCCAGCATTTT. This encodes CASSKGRNSNQPQHF.